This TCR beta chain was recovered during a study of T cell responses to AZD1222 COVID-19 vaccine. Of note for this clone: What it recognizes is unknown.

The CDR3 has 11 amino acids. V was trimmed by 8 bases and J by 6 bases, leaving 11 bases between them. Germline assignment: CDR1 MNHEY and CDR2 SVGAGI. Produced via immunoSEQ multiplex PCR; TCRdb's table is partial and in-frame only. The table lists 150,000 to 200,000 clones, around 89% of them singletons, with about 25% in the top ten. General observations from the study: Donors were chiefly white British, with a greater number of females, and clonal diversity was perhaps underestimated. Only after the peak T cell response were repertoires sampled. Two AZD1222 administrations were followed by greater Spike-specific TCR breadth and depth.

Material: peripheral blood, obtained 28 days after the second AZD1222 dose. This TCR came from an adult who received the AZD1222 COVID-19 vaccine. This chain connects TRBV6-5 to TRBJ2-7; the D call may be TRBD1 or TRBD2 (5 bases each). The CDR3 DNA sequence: TGTGCCAGCCACCGGGGCCGCGAGCAGTACTTC. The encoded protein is CASHRGREQYF.